Included here is one T cell receptor beta chain sequence, with context. The sample originates from a study of cytomegalovirus exposure and HLA in healthy donors. Germline V gives CDR1 MNHEY, CDR2 SMNVEV (reference sequence). The ends were cut back, 1 base at V and 6 bases at J, with 14 bases in the middle. This CDR3 is built from 15 residues. 60 Vbeta and 13 Jbeta primers were used in PCR. Profiling relied on immunoSEQ multiplex PCR, and the TCRdb table lists in-frame clones only, not all of them. The sample has 85,000 to 100,000 clones; under 85% are singletons. This TCR derives from a female donor in good health and CMV-seropositive. J is TRBJ2-3 and V is TRBV27, with a weak D call TRBD2 (5 bases). Sequenced input: PBMCs. CDR3 loop: CASSLYDGLLDTQYF. In DNA form, the CDR3 reads TGTGCCAGCAGTTTATACGATGGACTGTTGGATACGCAGTATTTT.